The 8 T cell receptor beta chains below come from one sample, sequenced in a study of CD8+CD57+ T cells in acquired aplastic anemia. Genomic DNA, serving as template, underwent TCR beta VDJ and CDR3 profiling. One entry per CDR3 protein, called by TCRdb with MiXCR from the reads. Among about 160,000 distinct CDR3 sequences listed, around half were seen once. Previously, flow cytometry had revealed CD8+CD57+ cell expansion in the patients chosen for sequencing. Sequencing was done on a sample of sorted CD4+, CD8+, or CD8+CD57+ T cells (not recorded which) from PBMCs. All receptors derive from a human donor with aplastic anemia.

Details on this clonotype: A clone one base away is much larger, so this may be a read error. The chain couples TRBV10-3 to TRBJ2-1, with 7 bases that match TRBD2. CDR3 length: 13 residues. CDR1 ENHRY and CDR2 SYGVKD come from the germline V gene. V lost 5 bases, J lost 10 bases, and 8 bases stayed unmatched. CDR3 in amino acids: CAISRDYLAEQFF. The CDR3 region has the DNA TGTGCCATCAGTCGGGACTACTTAGCGGAGCAGTTCTTC.

This clonotype was detected many times. The V and J genes are TRBV6-1 and TRBJ1-2; no firm D call. The CDR3 consists of 11 residues. CDR1 and CDR2 (germline): MNHNS, SASEGT. Between the trimmed V and J ends, which lost 6 bases and 5 bases, there was a span of 7 bases. DNA for the CDR3: TGTGCCAGCAGGACTGTTTATGGCTACACCTTC. As protein: CASRTVYGYTF.

This clonotype appeared many times. Here the CDR3 reads CAIMDRSGTSGGVYNEQFF. The CDR3 DNA sequence: TGTGCCATCATGGACCGTTCCGGGACTAGCGGGGGGGTCTACAATGAGCAGTTCTTC. The V gene is TRBV10-3, the J gene TRBJ2-1; 16 bases are shared with TRBD2. J was trimmed by 3 bases and V by 7 bases; bases with no gene match: 12. CDR3 length: 19 residues. CDR1 and CDR2 (germline): ENHRY, SYGVKD.

The chain couples TRBV2 to TRBJ2-5, with 8 bases aligning to TRBD2. Germline V gives CDR1 SNHLY, CDR2 FYNNEI. The CDR3 spans 15 residues. Germline trimming cut 6 bases from V and 5 bases from J; bases unmatched to any gene: 11. The CDR3 region is CASRGGGLAGETQYF. The CDR3 DNA is TGTGCCAGCAGGGGAGGGGGGCTAGCGGGCGAGACCCAGTACTTC.

Worth noting for this clonotype: It may be a read error: a sequence one base away is much more abundant. The chain carries TRBV12-3 or TRBV12-4 and TRBJ2-2; D perhaps matches TRBD2 (5 bases). This CDR3 is built from 12 residues. The CDR3 region is CASSRYTGKLFF. The CDR3 coding sequence is TGTGCCAGCAGCCGCTACACCGGGAAGCTGTTTTTT.

The rearrangement links TRBV11-1 to TRBJ1-3; D call uncertain. Per germline, CDR1 SGHAT and CDR2 FQDESV (reference sequence). Trimming stripped 8 bases from V and 0 bases from J, with 14 bases between. The CDR3 has 15 amino acids. The CDR3 DNA is TGTGCCAGCTCGCAGCCATTGAACTCTGGAAACACCATATATTTT. It is translated as CASSQPLNSGNTIYF.

The chain joins TRBV11-2 to TRBJ2-7, with TRBD1 matching 10 bases. The CDR3 length is 16 residues. Germline CDR1 and CDR2: SGHAT and FQNNGV. V gave up 3 bases and J gave up 3 bases; unmatched junction bases: 8. The CDR3 nucleotides are TGTGCCAGCAGCTTGCGGGCGACAGGGGGCCACTACGAGCAGTACTTC. Translation: CASSLRATGGHYEQYF.

J is TRBJ2-5 and V is TRBV18, with 12 bases fitting TRBD2. The V segment lost 1 base and the J segment 9 bases; nucleotides outside the gene matches: 9. This CDR3 contains 16 residues. Germline CDR1 KGHSH, CDR2 LQKENI. For the CDR3, the DNA is TGTGCCAGCTCACCACTGACTAGCGGGGGCCCAATGGCCCAGTACTTC. Protein product: CASSPLTSGGPMAQYF.